The 10 T cell receptor beta chains presented below share a single source sample, sequenced in a study of T cells in Graves' hyperthyroidism and ophthalmopathy. Template material for amplifying TCR beta CDR3 regions consisted of RNA transcripts. During a first-round RT-PCR of the TCR CDR3, the HTBI primer set was used. One entry per CDR3 protein results from TCRdb running MiXCR on the multiplex PCR reads. The table records more than 150,000 distinct CDR3 sequences, about 18% of them present only once. Specimen: blood. The receptor set was obtained from a woman between 45 and 60 years old with Graves' hyperthyroidism.

This clonotype came up many times. This rearrangement joins TRBV5-1 to TRBJ1-1; D gene unclear. Germline V lookup: CDR1 SGHRS, CDR2 YFSETQ. CDR3 length: 14 amino acids. The V gene lost 4 bases and the J gene lost 0 bases, with 10 bases spanning the gap. The CDR3 DNA is TGCGCCAGCAGCCACCCCAGATTGAACACTGAAGCTTTCTTT. Amino acids: CASSHPRLNTEAFF.

This clonotype showed up many times. The chain couples TRBV3-1 to TRBJ2-7; no reliable D call. Germline-derived CDR1 and CDR2 are LGHDT and YNNKEL (reference sequence). The V gene lost 3 bases and the J gene lost 3 bases, with 12 bases spanning the gap. The CDR3 is 14 residues long. CDR3 nucleotide sequence: TGTGCCAGCAGCCAGCAGGAGCCATTCTACGAGCAGTACTTC. Translating gives CASSQQEPFYEQYF.

The chain is built from TRBV6-2 or TRBV6-3 and TRBJ1-2, with 8 bases aligning to TRBD1. Germline V gives CDR1 MNHEY, CDR2 SVGEGT. This CDR3 is built from 15 residues. Losses at the gene ends were 5 bases for V and 7 bases for J; bases not matched to a gene: 12. The CDR3 coding sequence is TGTGCCAGCAGTGGAACAAGGACAGGGAGTATTGGCTACACCTTC. As protein: CASSGTRTGSIGYTF.

This clonotype has at least ten counts. V gene TRBV6-1 combines with J gene TRBJ2-5, with a possible D match to TRBD1 (6 bases). The CDR3 loop spans 14 amino acids. Germline V lookup: CDR1 MNHNS, CDR2 SASEGT. Trimming took off 4 bases at V and 5 bases at J, with 14 bases between the two ends. CDR3 sequence reads: CASSGQAGMETQYF. CDR3 coding DNA: TGTGCCAGCAGTGGACAGGCCGGGATGGAGACCCAGTACTTC.

This clonotype showed up many times. The chain is built from TRBV6-1 and TRBJ2-3; 11 bases align to TRBD2. This CDR3 is 15 amino acids long. Germline V gives CDR1 MNHNS, CDR2 SASEGT. Unmatched junction bases numbered 10, after V lost 8 bases and J lost 6 bases. The DNA of the CDR3 is TGTGCCAGCGAAGGCCTGGGACTAGCGGTGGATACGCAGTATTTT. The encoded protein is CASEGLGLAVDTQYF.

This clonotype was picked up many times. This sequence joins TRBV7-2 and TRBJ1-1; D is unresolved. There are 13 residues in the CDR3. The V gene lost 6 bases and the J gene lost 0 bases, with 8 bases spanning the gap. Germline V CDR1 and CDR2: SGHTA, FQGNSA. This chain's CDR3 is CASSLTMNTEAFF. The CDR3 region has the DNA TGTGCCAGCAGTTTGACAATGAACACTGAAGCTTTCTTT.

This clonotype was counted many times. The CDR3 reads CASSPQGTSTDTQYF. The CDR3 nucleotides are TGTGCCAGCTCACCTCAGGGGACGAGCACAGATACGCAGTATTTT. V and J are TRBV18 and TRBJ2-3, with D maybe TRBD1 (6 bases). Germline V lookup: CDR1 KGHSH, CDR2 LQKENI. Trimming pared 3 bases from V and 0 bases from J, leaving 10 bases between. The CDR3 covers 15 residues.

J is TRBJ2-5 and V is TRBV20-1, with 11 bases that match TRBD2. Per germline, CDR1 DFQATT and CDR2 SNEGSKA (reference sequence). The CDR3 is 15 amino acids. Trimming cost V 3 bases and J 1 base; bases outside gene matches: 4. CDR3: CSARGLAGGQETQYF. Here the CDR3 DNA reads TGCAGTGCTAGGGGCCTAGCGGGGGGCCAAGAGACCCAGTACTTC.

This clonotype has at least ten counts. This chain connects TRBV15 to TRBJ2-7, with 8 nucleotides matching TRBD1. In germline, CDR1 is LNHNV, CDR2 YYDKDF (reference sequence). V was pared by 5 bases and J by 3 bases, with 6 bases of the junction left unmatched. The CDR3 loop spans 14 amino acids. This CDR3 reads CATSPGQGGYEQYF. As DNA, the CDR3 is TGTGCCACCAGCCCCGGACAGGGCGGCTACGAGCAGTACTTC.

This clonotype came up many times. V is TRBV28 and J is TRBJ2-7; 7 bases are shared with TRBD1. The CDR3 spans 14 residues. Per germline, CDR1 MDHEN and CDR2 SYDVKM. J lost 3 bases, V lost 5 bases, and 7 bases had no gene match. For the CDR3, the DNA is TGTGCCAGCAGTCTGGGGGACAGATACTACGAGCAGTACTTC. It codes for CASSLGDRYYEQYF.